A selection of T cell receptor beta chains follows, all from one sample in a study of blood T cells in healthy people across ages. TCRdb redid the calling of the 5' RACE reads with MiXCR, one entry per CDR3 protein. The sample holds roughly 900,000 distinct CDR3 sequences, roughly 50% seen once. Sample: blood. These receptors were taken from a young man in good health. CDR3s include the opening cysteine and the closing phenylalanine or tryptophan. The order of the fields is CDR3 protein, CDR3 DNA, D gene, clone size, J gene, V gene. The D gene is left open where the match is weak. Size is omitted from some rows. Given values are once, few, many or a class for expanded clones.

CASSSPLETSGVNTGELFF TGTGCCAGCAGCAGTCCTCTGGAGACTAGCGGGGTGAACACCGGGGAGCTGTTTTTT TRBD2 - TRBJ2-2 TRBV4-2
CSVTKDSTDTQYF TGCAGTGTTACGAAAGATAGCACAGATACGCAGTATTTT - once TRBJ2-3 TRBV20-1
CASSNRDRRSSGYTF TGTGCCAGCAGTAACCGGGACAGGCGTTCTAGTGGCTACACCTTC TRBD1 - TRBJ1-2 TRBV27
CASSETPAGTDTQYF TGTGCCAGCAGCGAGACCCCAGCGGGCACAGATACGCAGTATTTT - once TRBJ2-3 TRBV9
CASSQSRDRGPGYTF TGTGCCAGCAGCCAGAGCCGGGACAGGGGGCCTGGCTACACCTTC TRBD1 few TRBJ1-2 TRBV7-8
CASRLSGQGIMTEAFF TGTGCCAGCCGATTATCGGGACAGGGAATAATGACTGAAGCTTTCTTT TRBD1 - TRBJ1-1 TRBV3-1
CASSQVLGTYEQYF TGTGCCAGCAGCCAAGTTCTGGGAACCTACGAGCAGTACTTC - many TRBJ2-7 TRBV4-3
CASSLRDSFYGTQYF TGTGCCAGCAGTTTAAGGGACAGTTTCTACGGTACGCAGTATTTT TRBD1 - TRBJ2-3 TRBV12-3/TRBV12-4
CATRAGLGYTF TGTGCCACCAGAGCGGGGCTTGGCTACACCTTC - - TRBJ1-2 TRBV14
CASSTPPGVQETQYF TGTGCCAGCAGCACTCCCCCAGGGGTACAAGAGACCCAGTACTTC - few TRBJ2-5 TRBV7-9
CSARTVPFYEQYF TGCAGTGCTAGGACAGTTCCCTTCTACGAGCAGTACTTC - - TRBJ2-7 TRBV20-1
CASSYSLEKLLTEAFF TGTGCCAGCAGTTACTCGTTAGAAAAATTGCTGACTGAAGCTTTCTTT - - TRBJ1-1 TRBV6-6
CASSQGSGLGNEQFF TGTGCCAGCAGCCAAGGGTCGGGACTGGGAAATGAGCAGTTCTTC - few TRBJ2-1 TRBV3-1
CSATLKGPNTEAFF TGCAGTGCCACCCTCAAGGGACCGAACACTGAAGCTTTCTTT - - TRBJ1-1 TRBV20-1
CAISESPEVVADTQYF TGTGCCATCAGTGAGTCGCCAGAAGTGGTAGCAGATACGCAGTATTTT - - TRBJ2-3 TRBV10-3
CASSQGPTSGTYEQYF TGCGCCAGCAGCCAAGGCCCGACTAGCGGTACCTACGAGCAGTACTTC TRBD2 - TRBJ2-7 TRBV4-3
CASSYAGPYEQYF TGTGCCAGCAGTTACGCGGGCCCCTACGAGCAGTACTTC - many TRBJ2-7 TRBV6-5
CASSVEVGGTVYEQYF TGTGCCAGCAGCGTAGAAGTGGGGGGGACTGTCTACGAGCAGTACTTC TRBD2 few TRBJ2-7 TRBV9
CASGLCFPRGDRVYEQYF TGTGCCAGCGGACTATGCTTCCCCCGGGGGGACCGAGTATACGAGCAGTACTTC TRBD2 - TRBJ2-7 TRBV27
CASRQGNTIYF TGTGCCAGTCGGCAGGGAAACACCATATATTTT - once TRBJ1-3 TRBV7-2
CSAEGDSDGYTF TGCAGTGCTGAAGGGGACTCAGATGGCTACACCTTC - - TRBJ1-2 TRBV20-1
CSARDSGPGGNQPQHF TGCAGTGCTAGAGATAGCGGGCCAGGGGGGAATCAGCCCCAGCATTTT TRBD1 - TRBJ1-5 TRBV20-1
CASRQGGTYNEQFF TGTGCCAGCAGGCAGGGGGGGACCTACAATGAGCAGTTCTTC - - TRBJ2-1 TRBV3-1
CASSFGGFTDTQYF TGTGCCAGCAGCTTTGGCGGGTTCACAGATACGCAGTATTTT - - TRBJ2-3 TRBV11-3
CASSQIPTGASYEQYF TGCGCCAGCAGCCAAATTCCTACGGGGGCCTCCTACGAGCAGTACTTC - - TRBJ2-7 TRBV4-3
CASSSEQNRTEAFF TGTGCCAGCAGCTCAGAGCAAAATCGGACTGAAGCTTTCTTT - - TRBJ1-1 TRBV13
CASSQEFASGGFPDTQYF TGCGCCAGCAGCCAAGAATTCGCTAGCGGGGGGTTCCCAGATACGCAGTATTTT TRBD2 - TRBJ2-3 TRBV4-3
CASSLFVQSDTQYF TGCGCCAGCAGCTTGTTTGTCCAGTCAGATACGCAGTATTTT - few TRBJ2-3 TRBV5-1
CASRQGGGPSANEKLFF TGTGCCAGCAGGCAAGGCGGGGGGCCCTCCGCTAATGAAAAACTGTTTTTT - - TRBJ1-4 TRBV11-2
CASRGTGPADTQYF TGTGCCAGCAGAGGGACAGGGCCCGCAGATACGCAGTATTTT TRBD1 - TRBJ2-3 TRBV12-3/TRBV12-4
CSARVTVKNQPQHF TGCAGTGCTAGAGTCACAGTAAAGAATCAGCCCCAGCATTTT - - TRBJ1-5 TRBV20-1
CAISEGGASTGTQYF TGTGCCATCAGTGAGGGGGGGGCCAGCACAGGTACGCAGTATTTT - - TRBJ2-3 TRBV10-3
CSVPGPAVEQYF TGCAGTGTCCCAGGTCCGGCTGTCGAGCAGTACTTC - - TRBJ2-7 TRBV20-1
CASSLMAGAYNEQFF TGTGCCAGCAGTTTAATGGCAGGGGCCTACAATGAGCAGTTCTTC - few TRBJ2-1 TRBV12-3/TRBV12-4
CASKEISNYGYTF TGTGCCAGCAAGGAGATTTCTAACTATGGCTACACCTTC - few TRBJ1-2 TRBV28
CASSSQSYNEQFF TGTGCCAGCAGTTCCCAGTCCTACAATGAGCAGTTCTTC - - TRBJ2-1 TRBV6-5
CASSVGTSEAFF TGTGCCAGCAGCGTCGGGACCTCTGAAGCTTTCTTT - - TRBJ1-1 TRBV11-3
CASSFRGTSSEQYF TGTGCCAGCAGTTTTCGGGGAACATCCAGTGAGCAGTACTTC - - TRBJ2-7 TRBV27
CSGGQGNYEQYF TGCAGCGGAGGACAGGGTAACTACGAGCAGTACTTC TRBD1 few TRBJ2-7 TRBV29-1
CSAFGDITREKLFF TGCAGTGCCTTTGGGGATATAACCCGTGAAAAACTGTTTTTT - few TRBJ1-4 TRBV20-1
CASRRPGQGVNQPQHF TGTGCCAGCAGGAGACCGGGACAGGGGGTTAATCAGCCCCAGCATTTT TRBD1 - TRBJ1-5 TRBV6-2/TRBV6-3
CSAGPRRGGTDTQYF TGCAGTGCTGGACCGCGGAGGGGGGGCACAGATACGCAGTATTTT - once TRBJ2-3 TRBV20-1
CASSSGDSGNSPLHF TGTGCCAGCAGCTCGGGGGACAGCGGCAATTCACCCCTCCACTTT TRBD1 once TRBJ1-6 TRBV7-9
CASSLAGGNYGYTF TGTGCCAGCAGCTTAGCCGGTGGAAACTATGGCTACACCTTC - few TRBJ1-2 TRBV7-2
CASSGSPAQPYNEQFF TGTGCCAGCAGTGGGAGTCCAGCCCAACCTTACAATGAGCAGTTCTTC - few TRBJ2-1 TRBV2
CSARGAGLGQNEQFF TGCAGTGCTAGGGGAGCGGGGCTTGGCCAGAATGAGCAGTTCTTC TRBD2 - TRBJ2-1 TRBV20-1
CASSTRTTEQYF TGTGCCAGCAGCACCCGGACAACCGAGCAGTACTTC - few TRBJ2-7 TRBV7-9
CSARGGSLNTEAFF TGCAGTGCTAGAGGCGGCAGCTTGAACACTGAAGCTTTCTTT - - TRBJ1-1 TRBV20-1
CSADDREANEKLFF TGCAGTGCCGACGACAGGGAGGCTAATGAAAAACTGTTTTTT TRBD1 - TRBJ1-4 TRBV20-1